This T cell receptor beta chain was obtained from a study of blood T cell repertoires in COVID-19. Study-level information: Samples came from the United States, Italy and Spain, spanning acute and convalescent COVID-19.

Repertoires were generated with immunoSEQ multiplex PCR, while TCRdb's copy carries only in-frame clones and drops some. The data contain nearly 250,000 clones, about 82% of them seen just once; the ten biggest clones take up approximately 6.2%. Input material: peripheral blood. The TCR was taken from a woman aged 80 or over with COVID-19, enrolled during active disease.

The CDR3 here is CATSRGGTNGKGPQHF. For the CDR3, the DNA is TGTGCCACCAGCAGAGGGGGGACAAACGGAAAGGGGCCCCAGCATTTT. V gene TRBV15 combines with J gene TRBJ1-5, with D perhaps TRBD1 (6 bases). The V gene's germline CDR1 is LNHNV and CDR2 YYDKDF (reference sequence). The V and J ends lost 1 base and 9 bases respectively, with 19 bases between them. CDR3 size: 16 residues. Based on the CDR3 plus reference TRBV15 and TRBJ1-5, the full variable domain is DAMVIQNPRYQVTQFGKPVTLSCSQTLNHNVMYWYQQKSSQAPKLLFHYYDKDFNNEADTPDNFQSRRPNTSFCFLDIRSPGLGDTAMYLCATSRGGTNGKGPQHFGDGTRLSIL.